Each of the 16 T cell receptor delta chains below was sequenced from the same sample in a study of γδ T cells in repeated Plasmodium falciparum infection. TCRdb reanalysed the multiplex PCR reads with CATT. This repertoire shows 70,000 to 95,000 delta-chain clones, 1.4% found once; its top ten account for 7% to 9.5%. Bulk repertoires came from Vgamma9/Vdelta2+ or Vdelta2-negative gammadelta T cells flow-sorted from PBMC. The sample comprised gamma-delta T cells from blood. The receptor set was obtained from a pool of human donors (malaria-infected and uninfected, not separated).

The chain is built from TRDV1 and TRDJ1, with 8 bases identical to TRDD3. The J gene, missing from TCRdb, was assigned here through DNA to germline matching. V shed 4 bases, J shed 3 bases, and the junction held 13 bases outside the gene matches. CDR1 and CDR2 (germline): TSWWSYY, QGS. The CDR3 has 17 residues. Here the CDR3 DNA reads TGTGCTCTTGGGGGTTTAAGGGGGAGGGATACGCCCGATAAACTCATCTTT. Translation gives CALGGLRGRDTPDKLIF.

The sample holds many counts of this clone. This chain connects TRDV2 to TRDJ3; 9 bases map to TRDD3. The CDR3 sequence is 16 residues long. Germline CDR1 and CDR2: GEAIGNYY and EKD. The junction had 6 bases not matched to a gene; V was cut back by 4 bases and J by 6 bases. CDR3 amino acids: CACDSLLGEDTRQMFF. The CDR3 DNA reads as TGTGCCTGTGATAGTTTACTGGGGGAGGACACCCGACAGATGTTTTTC.

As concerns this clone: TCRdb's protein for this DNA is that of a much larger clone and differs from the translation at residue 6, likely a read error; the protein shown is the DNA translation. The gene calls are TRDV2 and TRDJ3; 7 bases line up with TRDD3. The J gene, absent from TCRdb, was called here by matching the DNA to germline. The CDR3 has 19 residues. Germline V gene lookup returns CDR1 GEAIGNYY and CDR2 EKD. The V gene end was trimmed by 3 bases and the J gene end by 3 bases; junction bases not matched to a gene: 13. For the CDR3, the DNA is TGTGCCTGTGACCTTTGCTGGGGGGTGCAATTCTGGGACACCCGACAGATGTTTTTC. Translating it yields CACDLCWGVQFWDTRQMFF.

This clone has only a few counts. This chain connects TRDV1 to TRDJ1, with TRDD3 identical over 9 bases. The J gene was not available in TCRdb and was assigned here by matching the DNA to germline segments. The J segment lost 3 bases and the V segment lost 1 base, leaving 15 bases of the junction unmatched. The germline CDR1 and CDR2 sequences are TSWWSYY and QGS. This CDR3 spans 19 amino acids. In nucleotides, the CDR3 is TGTGCTCTTGGGGAACCCACCCCGTTAGACTGGGGGAGCGCCGATAAACTCATCTTT. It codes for CALGEPTPLDWGSADKLIF.

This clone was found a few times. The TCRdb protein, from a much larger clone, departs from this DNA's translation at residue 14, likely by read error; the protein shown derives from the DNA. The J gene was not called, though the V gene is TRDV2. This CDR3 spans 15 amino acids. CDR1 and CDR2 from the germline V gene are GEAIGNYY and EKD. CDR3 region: CACDTGEVYTDKLTF. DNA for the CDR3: TGTGCCTGTGACACCGGCGAAGTGTACACCGATAAACTCACCTTT.

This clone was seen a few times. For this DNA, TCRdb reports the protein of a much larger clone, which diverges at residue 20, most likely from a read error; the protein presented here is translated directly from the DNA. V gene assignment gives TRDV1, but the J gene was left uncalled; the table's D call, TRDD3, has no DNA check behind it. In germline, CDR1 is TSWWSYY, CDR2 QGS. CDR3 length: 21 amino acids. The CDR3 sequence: CALGESTRYWGTRGYTDKLTF. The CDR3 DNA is TGTGCTCTTGGGGAAAGCACTAGGTACTGGGGGACCCGGGGGTACACCGATAAACTCACCTTT.

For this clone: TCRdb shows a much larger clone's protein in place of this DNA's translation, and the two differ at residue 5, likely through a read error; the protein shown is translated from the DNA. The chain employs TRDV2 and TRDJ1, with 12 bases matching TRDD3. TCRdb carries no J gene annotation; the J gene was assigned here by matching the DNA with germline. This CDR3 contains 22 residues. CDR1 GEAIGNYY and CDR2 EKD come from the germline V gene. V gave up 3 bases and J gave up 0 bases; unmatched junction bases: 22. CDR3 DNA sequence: TGTGCCTGTGACGCCGTGCCCGTGATTGTACTGGGGGATACTCTGTACACCGATAAACTCATCTTT. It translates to CACDAVPVIVLGDTLYTDKLIF.

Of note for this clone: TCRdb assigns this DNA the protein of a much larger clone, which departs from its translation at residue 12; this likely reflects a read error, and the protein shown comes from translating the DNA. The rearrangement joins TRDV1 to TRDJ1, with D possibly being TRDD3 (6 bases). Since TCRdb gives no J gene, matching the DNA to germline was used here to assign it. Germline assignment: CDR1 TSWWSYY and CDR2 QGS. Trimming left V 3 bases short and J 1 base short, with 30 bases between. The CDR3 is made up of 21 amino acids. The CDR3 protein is CALGDPPRGLGNTMRTDKLIF. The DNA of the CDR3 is TGTGCTCTTGGGGACCCCCCTAGAGGGCTGGGGAATACGATGCGCACCGATAAACTCATCTTT.

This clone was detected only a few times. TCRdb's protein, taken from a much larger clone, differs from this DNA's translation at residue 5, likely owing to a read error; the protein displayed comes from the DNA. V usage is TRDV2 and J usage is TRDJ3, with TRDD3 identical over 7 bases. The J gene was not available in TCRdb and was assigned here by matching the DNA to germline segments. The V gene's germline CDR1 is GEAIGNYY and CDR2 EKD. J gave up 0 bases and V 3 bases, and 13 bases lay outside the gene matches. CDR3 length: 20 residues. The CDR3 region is CACDAGTGDLSSWDTRQMFF. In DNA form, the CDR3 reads TGTGCCTGTGACGCCGGTACTGGGGACTTGAGCTCCTGGGACACCCGACAGATGTTTTTC.

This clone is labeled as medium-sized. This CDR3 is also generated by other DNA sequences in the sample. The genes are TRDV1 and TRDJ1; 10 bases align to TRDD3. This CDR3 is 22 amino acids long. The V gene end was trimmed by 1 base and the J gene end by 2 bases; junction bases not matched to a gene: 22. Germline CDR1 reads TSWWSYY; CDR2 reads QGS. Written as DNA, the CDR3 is TGTGCTCTTGGGGAACGGCCTTTAAAGGCGTGGTACTGGGGGATGCGAACCGATAAACTCATCTTT. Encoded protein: CALGERPLKAWYWGMRTDKLIF.

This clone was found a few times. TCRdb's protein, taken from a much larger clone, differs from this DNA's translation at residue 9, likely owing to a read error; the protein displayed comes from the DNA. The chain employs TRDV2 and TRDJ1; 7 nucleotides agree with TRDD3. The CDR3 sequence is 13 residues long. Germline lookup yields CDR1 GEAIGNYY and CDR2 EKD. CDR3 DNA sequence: TGTGCCTGTGACAGGATACGCACCAATAAACTCATCTTT. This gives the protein CACDRIRTNKLIF.

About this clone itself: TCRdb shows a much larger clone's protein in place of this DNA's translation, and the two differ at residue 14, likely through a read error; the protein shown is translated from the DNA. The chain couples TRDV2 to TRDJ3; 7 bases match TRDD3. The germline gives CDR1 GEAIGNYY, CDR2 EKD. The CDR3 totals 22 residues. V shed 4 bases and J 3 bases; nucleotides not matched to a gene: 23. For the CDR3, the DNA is TGTGCCTGTGATTCACCCACCGGAATGGGGGAACGTAGCTTCTGGGACACCCGACAGATGTTTTTC. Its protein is CACDSPTGMGERSFWDTRQMFF.

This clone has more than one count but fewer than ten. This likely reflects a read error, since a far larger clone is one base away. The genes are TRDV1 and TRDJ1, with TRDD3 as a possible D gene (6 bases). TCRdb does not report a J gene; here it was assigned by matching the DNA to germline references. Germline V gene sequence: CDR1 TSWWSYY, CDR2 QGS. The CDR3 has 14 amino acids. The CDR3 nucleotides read TGTGCCCTTGGGGAACTTCGATACGCCGATAAACTCATCTTT. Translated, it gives CALGELRYADKLIF.

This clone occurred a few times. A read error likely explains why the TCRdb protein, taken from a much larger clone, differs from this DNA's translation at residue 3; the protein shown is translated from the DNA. CDR3 DNA sequence: TGTGCCTATGACGAGGATACTGGGGGATACGCTTGGGACACCCGACAGATGTTTTTC. Amino acid sequence: CAYDEDTGGYAWDTRQMFF. The rearrangement links TRDV2 to TRDJ3; TRDD3 matches at 13 bases. TCRdb leaves out the J gene; it was filled in here by matching the DNA to germline. Germline V gene data show CDR1 as GEAIGNYY and CDR2 as EKD. CDR3 length: 19 amino acids.

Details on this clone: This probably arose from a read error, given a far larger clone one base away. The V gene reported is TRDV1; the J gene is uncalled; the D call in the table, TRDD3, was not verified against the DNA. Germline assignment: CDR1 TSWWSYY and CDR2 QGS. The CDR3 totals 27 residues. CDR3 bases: TGTGCTCTTGGGGACTACCTACGTCGATACCCTTTTCCCCCCTGGGGGATACGAAACGTTTACACCGATAAACTCATCTTC. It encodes CALGDYLRRYPFPPWGIRNVYTDKLIF.

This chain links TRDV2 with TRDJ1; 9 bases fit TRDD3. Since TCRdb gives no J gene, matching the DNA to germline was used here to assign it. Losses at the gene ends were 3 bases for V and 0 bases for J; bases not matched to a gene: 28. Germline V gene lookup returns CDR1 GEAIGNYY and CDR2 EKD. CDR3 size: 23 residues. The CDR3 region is CACDPVYPSTGGPPIGYTDKLIF. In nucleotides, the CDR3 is TGTGCCTGTGACCCTGTATATCCCAGTACTGGGGGACCCCCCATCGGGTACACCGATAAACTCATCTTT.